These 24 T cell receptor beta chains share one sample of origin, sequenced in a study of blood T cell repertoires in COVID-19. Repertoires were generated with immunoSEQ multiplex PCR, while TCRdb's copy carries only in-frame clones and drops some. The sample holds some 150,000 clones, about 89% seen once. Sequenced: peripheral blood. The receptor set was obtained from a man aged 50 to 59 who had recovered from COVID-19.

J is TRBJ2-7 and V is TRBV6-5, with 8 bases that match TRBD1. The CDR3 consists of 12 residues. CDR1 MNHEY and CDR2 SVGAGI come from the germline V gene. V was clipped by 6 bases and J by 8 bases; unmatched bases: 6. CDR3 nucleotides: TGTGCCAGCAGACCCGGACAGGGTAAGCAGTACTTC. This encodes CASRPGQGKQYF.

This clone has more than one count but fewer than ten. The V gene is TRBV19, the J gene TRBJ1-6; TRBD1 is a possible D gene (5 bases). V lost 6 bases to trimming and J lost 5 bases, with 14 bases between them. The CDR3 loop spans 15 amino acids. CDR1 is LNHDA and CDR2 is SQIVND in the germline V gene (reference sequence). CDR3 in DNA: TGTGCCAGTAGAGAGCCGGGAGGGGATAATTCACCCCTCCACTTT. This encodes CASREPGGDNSPLHF.

This chain uses TRBV7-2 with TRBJ2-3; the match to TRBD1 covers 8 bases. The ends lost 5 bases at V and 6 bases at J; junction bases unmatched: 7. CDR3 length equals 14 residues. CDR1 and CDR2 (germline): SGHTA, FQGNSA. This CDR3 reads CASSLTGGVDTQYF. DNA for the CDR3: TGTGCCAGCAGCCTAACAGGGGGAGTGGATACGCAGTATTTT.

This clone was counted only a few times. This chain joins TRBV2 and TRBJ2-5; TRBD1 matches 7 bases. Trimming at V came to 4 bases and at J to 3 bases, leaving 5 bases not matched to a gene. This CDR3 has 14 residues. Germline V lookup: CDR1 SNHLY, CDR2 FYNNEI. The CDR3 reads CASSVTGKKETQYF. DNA of the CDR3: TGTGCCAGCAGTGTGACAGGGAAAAAAGAGACCCAGTACTTC.

This clone appeared a few times. The chain employs TRBV11-2 and TRBJ2-2, with D perhaps matching TRBD2 (6 bases). V lost 3 bases, J lost 4 bases, and 12 bases lay in between. Germline V gene data show CDR1 as SGHAT and CDR2 as FQNNGV. The CDR3 spans 15 residues. This chain's CDR3 is CASSLDGGFTGELFF. The CDR3 DNA is TGTGCCAGCAGCTTGGACGGGGGTTTCACCGGGGAGCTGTTTTTT.

CDR3 loop: CASSKRVSSDSPLHF. In DNA, the CDR3 is TGTGCCAGTAGTAAGAGGGTCTCTTCGGATTCACCCCTCCACTTT. The rearrangement links TRBV19 to TRBJ1-6; D is unresolved. Between the trimmed V and J ends, which lost 4 bases and 8 bases, there was a span of 15 bases. Germline loops: CDR1 LNHDA, CDR2 SQIVND (reference sequence). The CDR3 consists of 15 residues.

The V call is TRBV30, the J call TRBJ1-1; D may be TRBD1 (5 bases). The V end lost 5 bases, the J end lost 4 bases, and 8 bases lay between the germline ends. Per germline, CDR1 GTSNPN and CDR2 SVGIG (reference sequence). This CDR3 comprises 11 residues. In nucleotides, the CDR3 is TGTGCCTGGGACAGAATCACTGAAGCTTTCTTT. Residues: CAWDRITEAFF.

The chain is built from TRBV2 and TRBJ2-4; possible D gene TRBD2, 5 bases. This CDR3 has 17 residues. Trimming removed 1 base from V and 0 bases from J, with 13 bases in between. Germline CDR1 SNHLY, CDR2 FYNNEI. As DNA, the CDR3 is TGTGCCAGCAGTGAAGGTAGCGACCGACTAGCCAAAAACATTCAGTACTTC. Encoded protein: CASSEGSDRLAKNIQYF.

The CDR3 DNA sequence: TGTGCCAGCAGAGAAGGAGGGTTCGGTCAGCCCCAGCATTTT. Amino acids: CASREGGFGQPQHF. J is TRBJ1-5 and V is TRBV6-4; D call uncertain. This CDR3 has 14 amino acids. V lost 6 bases and J 6 bases, leaving 15 bases between the germline ends. CDR1 and CDR2 from the germline V gene are MRHNA and SNTAGT.

The rearrangement joins TRBV15 to TRBJ1-2, with TRBD1 matching 12 bases. Trimming removed 1 base from V and 6 bases from J; junction bases left unmatched: 3. The CDR3 spans 15 residues. Germline lookup yields CDR1 LNHNV and CDR2 YYDKDF (reference sequence). In DNA, the CDR3 is TGTGCCACCAGCAGAGGGGGGACAGGGGGCCATGGCTACACCTTC. Protein product: CATSRGGTGGHGYTF.

This sequence joins TRBV4-1 and TRBJ2-7, with a tentative D call TRBD1 (6 bases). CDR1 is MGHRA, CDR2 YSYEKL, per germline. Between the trimmed V and J ends, which lost 3 bases and 4 bases, there was a span of 16 bases. This CDR3 is built from 15 residues. CDR3 protein: CASSHRPDSEYEQYF. As DNA, the CDR3 is TGCGCCAGCAGCCATCGGCCGGACAGCGAGTACGAGCAGTACTTC.

This clone has a single count. The V call is TRBV27, the J call TRBJ2-1; 8 bases agree with TRBD1. The CDR3 is made up of 17 amino acids. Trimming removed 2 bases from V and 4 bases from J; junction bases left unmatched: 10. Germline V CDR1 and CDR2: MNHEY, SMNVEV (reference sequence). The CDR3 region is CASSLRPGQDAYNEQFF. The CDR3 bases are TGTGCCAGCAGTTTACGACCGGGACAGGACGCATACAATGAGCAGTTCTTC.

The genes are TRBV4-3 and TRBJ2-2; the D gene is possibly TRBD1 (5 bases). Germline CDR1 LGHNA, CDR2 YSLEER. Trimming cost V 3 bases and J 0 bases, with 17 bases left between them. The CDR3 has 18 residues. DNA of the CDR3: TGCGCCAGCAGCCACCTGGGTTTAGGACACCCGAACACCGGGGAGCTGTTTTTT. Its translation is CASSHLGLGHPNTGELFF.

The J gene is TRBJ2-5, the V gene TRBV14; 8 nucleotides align to TRBD2. J was trimmed by 5 bases and V by 5 bases; bases with no gene match: 4. The CDR3 spans 13 residues. Germline CDR1 SGHDN, CDR2 FVKESK. The CDR3 sequence: CASSVAGWETQYF. CDR3 DNA sequence: TGTGCCAGCAGCGTAGCGGGGTGGGAGACCCAGTACTTC.

The chain uses TRBV7-2 and TRBJ2-3, with TRBD2 matching over 8 bases. The V gene's germline CDR1 is SGHTA and CDR2 FQGNSA. Trimming removed 5 bases from V and 8 bases from J; junction bases left unmatched: 15. The CDR3 runs to 16 residues. CDR3 residues: CASSPTGGGGYVTQYF. CDR3 DNA sequence: TGTGCCAGCAGCCCGACGGGGGGCGGGGGGTATGTTACGCAGTATTTT.

The chain joins TRBV30 to TRBJ1-6; a weak D match, TRBD1 (5 bases). V dropped 2 bases and J dropped 13 bases, with 21 bases sitting between them. The CDR3 is 15 amino acids. The germline V gene encodes CDR1 GTSNPN and CDR2 SVGIG (reference sequence). The CDR3 DNA reads as TGTGCCTGGAGTACAACGGGACTAAGAGATTATCCCCTCCACTTT. Protein: CAWSTTGLRDYPLHF.

This chain links TRBV5-1 with TRBJ2-5; tentative D call: TRBD2 (6 bases). V was cut by 0 bases and J by 5 bases, with 20 bases left in between. The CDR3 contains 17 residues. Per the germline V gene, CDR1 is SGHRS and CDR2 is YFSETQ. CDR3: CASSLDDGQGGGETQYF. The CDR3 nucleotides are TGCGCCAGCAGCTTGGACGATGGGCAGGGCGGAGGGGAGACCCAGTACTTC.

This clone was detected once. The genes are TRBV28 and TRBJ2-7; D not certain. CDR3 size: 12 residues. Germline values: CDR1 MDHEN, CDR2 SYDVKM. V lost 3 bases and J 4 bases, leaving 7 bases between the germline ends. The CDR3 DNA reads as TGTGCCAGCAGTTTGATGCGGTACGAGCAGTACTTC. This gives the protein CASSLMRYEQYF. The entire variable domain, with the rest obtained from reference TRBV28 and TRBJ2-7, is as follows: DVKVTQSSRYLVKRTGEKVFLECVQDMDHENMFWYRQDPGLGLRLIYFSYDVKMKEKGDIPEGYSVSREKKERFSLILESASTNQTSMYLCASSLMRYEQYFGPGTRLTVT.

V is TRBV6-4 and J is TRBJ2-3; possibly TRBD2 for D (6 bases). Per germline, CDR1 MRHNA and CDR2 SNTAGT. The CDR3 runs 14 residues. Trimming removed 3 bases at V and 1 base at J, with 8 bases between. CDR3 protein: CASSEGGGTDTQYF. CDR3 DNA sequence: TGTGCCAGCAGTGAAGGCGGGGGCACAGATACGCAGTATTTT.

The genes are TRBV6-6 and TRBJ1-4, with TRBD1 matching over 11 bases. The CDR3 totals 15 residues. The V gene's germline CDR1 is MNHNY and CDR2 SVGAGI (reference sequence). V trimming: 6 bases; J trimming: 5 bases; junction bases outside the gene matches: 5. The CDR3 reads CASRWTGGVNEKLFF. CDR3 nucleotide sequence: TGTGCCAGCAGATGGACAGGGGGCGTCAATGAAAAACTGTTTTTT.

The DNA of the CDR3 is TGCAGTGCTAGTGAGGGGGACAGGATATCACCCCTCCACTTT. Amino acids: CSASEGDRISPLHF. This chain links TRBV20-1 with TRBJ1-6; 8 nucleotides match TRBD1. Per germline, CDR1 DFQATT and CDR2 SNEGSKA (reference sequence). The CDR3 has 14 amino acids. The V gene end was trimmed by 3 bases and the J gene end by 10 bases; junction bases not matched to a gene: 8.

This clone was observed a few times. This chain joins TRBV6-6 and TRBJ1-2, with unresolved D. CDR1 is MNHNY, CDR2 SVGAGI, per germline (reference sequence). Trimming pared 6 bases from V and 2 bases from J, leaving 7 bases between. The CDR3 loop spans 12 amino acids. CDR3: CASRRENYGYTF. The CDR3 DNA is TGTGCCAGCAGAAGAGAAAACTATGGCTACACCTTC.

Written as DNA, the CDR3 is TGTGCCAGCAGCTCTCCGGGACAGGCGGGAACTGAAGCTTTCTTT. Translated: CASSSPGQAGTEAFF. The chain employs TRBV9 and TRBJ1-1, with 8 bases aligning to TRBD1. The CDR3 covers 15 residues. CDR1 and CDR2 from the germline V gene are SGDLS and YYNGEE. The J segment lost 5 bases and the V segment lost 4 bases, leaving 10 bases of the junction unmatched.

The rearrangement joins TRBV30 to TRBJ2-7; TRBD1 aligns across 8 bases. The trim removed 0 bases at V and 4 bases at J, leaving 5 bases unmatched. The length of the CDR3 is 14 residues. CDR1 GTSNPN and CDR2 SVGIG come from the germline V gene (reference sequence). CDR3 DNA: TGTGCCTGGAGTGTCGGGCAGGGGGCTTACGAGCAGTACTTC. Translated: CAWSVGQGAYEQYF.